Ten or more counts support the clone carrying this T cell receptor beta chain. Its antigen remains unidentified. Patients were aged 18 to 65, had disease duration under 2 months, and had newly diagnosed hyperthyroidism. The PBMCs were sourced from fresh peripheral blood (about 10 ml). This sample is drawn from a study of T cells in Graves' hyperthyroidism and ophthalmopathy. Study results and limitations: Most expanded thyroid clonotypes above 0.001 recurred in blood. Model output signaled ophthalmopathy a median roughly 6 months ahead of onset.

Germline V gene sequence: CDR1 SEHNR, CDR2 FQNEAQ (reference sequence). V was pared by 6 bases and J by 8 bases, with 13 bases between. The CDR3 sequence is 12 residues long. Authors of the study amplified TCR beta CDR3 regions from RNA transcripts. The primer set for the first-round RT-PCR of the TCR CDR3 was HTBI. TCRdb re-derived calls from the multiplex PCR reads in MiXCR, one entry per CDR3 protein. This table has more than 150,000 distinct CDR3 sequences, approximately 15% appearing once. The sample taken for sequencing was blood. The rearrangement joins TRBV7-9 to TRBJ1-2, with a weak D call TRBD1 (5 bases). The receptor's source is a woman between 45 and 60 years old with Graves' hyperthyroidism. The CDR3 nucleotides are TGTGCCAGCAGAGGTCCCGAGGGGGGCTACACCTTC. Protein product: CASRGPEGGYTF.